Listed below are T cell receptor beta chains from one sample, sequenced in a study of T cell repertoires in aging, cancer and after chemotherapy. TCRdb reprocessed the multiplex PCR reads via MiXCR and lists one record per CDR3 protein. The sample records roughly 4,700 distinct CDR3 sequences, 21% being singletons. Material: blood. These receptors all come from a human donor with a blood cancer. Both conserved end residues are part of each CDR3. The D gene is left open where the match is weak. The size field is filled for only some rows; it gives once, few, many or a size class.

D gene | J gene | V gene | clone size | CDR3 DNA | CDR3 protein
NA | TRBJ2-1 | TRBV20-1 | NA | TGCAGTGCTAGAGATATCGCTAGCCGTAGGGATGAGCAGTTCTTC | CSARDIASRRDEQFF
NA | TRBJ1-4 | TRBV7-2 | NA | TGTGCCAGCAGCACCTACAGTCGCGGAGAGGAGAAACTGTTTTTT | CASSTYSRGEEKLFF
TRBD2 | TRBJ2-3 | TRBV15 | medium-sized | TGTGCCACCAGCAGAGATTTACTAGCGGGGGCTAGCACAGATACGCAGTATTTT | CATSRDLLAGASTDTQYF
TRBD1 | TRBJ1-3 | TRBV25-1 | few | TGTGCCAGCAGTTCCCGAGGACAGGGGTCTGGAAACACCATATATTTT | CASSSRGQGSGNTIYF
TRBD1 | TRBJ2-7 | TRBV5-1 | NA | TGCGCCAGCAGCAACCGGACAGGGGGCTTAGGGGAGCAGTACTTC | CASSNRTGGLGEQYF
NA | TRBJ2-3 | TRBV7-9 | medium-sized | TGTGCCAGCAGCCCCAACCTACGGGACTTCAATACGCAGTATTTT | CASSPNLRDFNTQYF
NA | TRBJ1-1 | TRBV6-1 | few | TGTGCCGCTGCGCGGGGTGTAACTGAAGCTTTCTTT | CAAARGVTEAFF
TRBD2 | TRBJ2-3 | TRBV29-1 | once | TGCAGCGTTGCTCGGGGACTAGCGGGTGGAGCAGATACGCAGTATTTT | CSVARGLAGGADTQYF
NA | TRBJ2-5 | TRBV5-1 | once | TGCGCCAGCAGCTCGCAAGAGACCCAGTACTTC | CASSSQETQYF
NA | TRBJ2-1 | TRBV27 | medium-sized | TGTGCCAGCAGACCCCTGGACAGAGGATCCTACAATGAGCAGTTCTTC | CASRPLDRGSYNEQFF
NA | TRBJ1-1 | TRBV27 | medium-sized | TGTGCCAGCAGTTCCACCCCAGGGATCAGGACTGAAGCTTTCTTT | CASSSTPGIRTEAFF
NA | TRBJ2-1 | TRBV5-1 | NA | TGCGCCAGCTCCGAGGGCGGGGTACGGGAGCAGTTCTTC | CASSEGGVREQFF
NA | TRBJ2-3 | TRBV18 | medium-sized | TGTGCCAGCTCGTCGCGCGACACAGATACGCAGTATTTT | CASSSRDTDTQYF
NA | TRBJ1-5 | TRBV19 | medium-sized | TGTGCCAGTAAAGGGCAGGGTAGCAATCAGCCCCAGCATTTT | CASKGQGSNQPQHF
TRBD1 | TRBJ2-7 | TRBV6-1 | once | TGTGCCAGCAGTACGAGACAGGGGGCTCCGACCTACGAGCAGTACTTC | CASSTRQGAPTYEQYF
NA | TRBJ1-6 | TRBV6-6 | medium-sized | TGTGCCAGCAGAACCCAGAGGGATCGGAATTCACCCCTCCACTTT | CASRTQRDRNSPLHF
NA | TRBJ1-1 | TRBV20-1 | few | TGCAGTGCTATCCGGCCGGGTCCAGGGGACACTGAAGCTTTCTTT | CSAIRPGPGDTEAFF
TRBD1 | TRBJ1-2 | TRBV12-3/TRBV12-4 | medium-sized | TGTGCCAGCAGTTTGGGACAGGCAGGGGGTGGCTACACCTTC | CASSLGQAGGGYTF
NA | TRBJ2-6 | TRBV4-1 | NA | TGCGCCAGCAGCCAAACGGACAGTCGCTCTGGGGCCAACGTCCTGACTTTC | CASSQTDSRSGANVLTF
TRBD2 | TRBJ2-1 | TRBV18 | medium-sized | TGTGCCAGCTCGGCCGGGGGGGCTGGATCGAATGAGCAGTTCTTC | CASSAGGAGSNEQFF
NA | TRBJ1-6 | TRBV5-4 | medium-sized | TGTGCCAGCAGCGGGGGGACGGAGAGCTCCTATAATTCACCCCTCCACTTT | CASSGGTESSYNSPLHF
NA | TRBJ1-2 | TRBV5-1 | NA | TGCGCCAGCAGCCCCGACTTCGGGGTGGGTGGCTACACCTTC | CASSPDFGVGGYTF
NA | TRBJ2-1 | TRBV6-1 | medium-sized | TGTGCCAGCAGTGACATAGGCTCCTACAATGAGCAGTTCTTC | CASSDIGSYNEQFF
TRBD2 | TRBJ2-2 | TRBV5-1 | medium-sized | TGCGCCAGCAGCCTAACTAGCGGGGACACCGGGGAGCTGTTTTTT | CASSLTSGDTGELFF
NA | TRBJ1-2 | TRBV7-9 | NA | TGTGCCAGCAGCTTAGTAGAGAGGAGGAACTATGGCTACACCTTC | CASSLVERRNYGYTF
TRBD2 | TRBJ2-1 | TRBV5-1 | few | TGCGCCAGCAGCTTGGACATGGGACTAGCCTACAATGAGCAGTTCTTC | CASSLDMGLAYNEQFF
NA | TRBJ2-5 | TRBV6-6 | medium-sized | TGTGCCAGCAGTGTCACAGGGGGGGGTGAGACCCAGTACTTC | CASSVTGGGETQYF
TRBD2 | TRBJ2-1 | TRBV10-3 | NA | TGTGCCATCAGTCCCGGGACTAGCGGGGGGGCCTTGGGCAATAAGCAGTTCTTC | CAISPGTSGGALGNKQFF
TRBD1 | TRBJ2-2 | TRBV11-2 | few | TGTGCCAGCAGCTCTATTACAGGGGGCATCGGGGAGCTGTTTTTT | CASSSITGGIGELFF
NA | TRBJ1-6 | TRBV30 | medium-sized | TGTGCCTGGAGTCCCGGGAGCAATTCACCCCTCCACTTT | CAWSPGSNSPLHF
TRBD1 | TRBJ2-7 | TRBV5-4 | medium-sized | TGTGCCAGCAGCAAAAGACAGGGGGCTGGGAATACCTACGAGCAGTACTTC | CASSKRQGAGNTYEQYF
NA | TRBJ2-7 | TRBV27 | NA | TGTGCCAGCAGTCCCGTTTCGAGGGAGCAGTACTTC | CASSPVSREQYF